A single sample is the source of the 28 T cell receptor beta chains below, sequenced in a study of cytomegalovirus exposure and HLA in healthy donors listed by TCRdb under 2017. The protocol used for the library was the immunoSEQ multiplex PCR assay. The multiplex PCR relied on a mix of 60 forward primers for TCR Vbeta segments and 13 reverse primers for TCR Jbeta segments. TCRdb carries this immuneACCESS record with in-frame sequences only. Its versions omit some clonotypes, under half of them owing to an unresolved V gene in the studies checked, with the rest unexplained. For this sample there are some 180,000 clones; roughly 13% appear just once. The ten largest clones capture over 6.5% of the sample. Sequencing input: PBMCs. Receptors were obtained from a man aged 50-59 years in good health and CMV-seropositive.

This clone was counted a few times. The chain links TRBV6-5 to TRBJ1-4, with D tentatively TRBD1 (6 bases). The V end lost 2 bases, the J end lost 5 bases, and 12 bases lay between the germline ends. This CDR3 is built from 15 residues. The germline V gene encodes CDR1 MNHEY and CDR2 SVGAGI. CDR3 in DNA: TGTGCCAGCAGTTACAGAGGGGGAAAAAATGAAAAACTGTTTTTT. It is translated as CASSYRGGKNEKLFF.

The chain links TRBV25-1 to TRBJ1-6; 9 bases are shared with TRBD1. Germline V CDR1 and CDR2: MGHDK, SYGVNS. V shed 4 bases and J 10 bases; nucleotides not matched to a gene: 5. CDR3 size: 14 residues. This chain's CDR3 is CASSGTGVGSPLHF. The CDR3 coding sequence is TGTGCCAGCAGTGGGACAGGGGTTGGCTCACCCCTCCACTTT.

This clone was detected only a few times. The CDR3 nucleotides read TGTGCCAGCAGAAAGGGGCGCTGGCCCCTAGGTAACTACGAGCAGTACGTC. Its translation: CASRKGRWPLGNYEQYV. The V call is TRBV6-4, the J call TRBJ2-7; possibly TRBD1 for D (5 bases). The V and J ends lost 6 bases and 3 bases respectively, with 24 bases between them. CDR3 length equals 17 residues. Germline V gives CDR1 MRHNA, CDR2 SNTAGT.

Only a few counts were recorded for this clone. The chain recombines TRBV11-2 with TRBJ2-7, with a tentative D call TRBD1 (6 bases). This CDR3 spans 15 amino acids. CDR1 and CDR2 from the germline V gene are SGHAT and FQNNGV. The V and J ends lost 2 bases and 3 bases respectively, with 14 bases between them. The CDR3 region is CASSLSTGLIYEQYV. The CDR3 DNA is TGTGCCAGCAGCTTATCTACAGGGCTAATCTACGAGCAGTACGTC.

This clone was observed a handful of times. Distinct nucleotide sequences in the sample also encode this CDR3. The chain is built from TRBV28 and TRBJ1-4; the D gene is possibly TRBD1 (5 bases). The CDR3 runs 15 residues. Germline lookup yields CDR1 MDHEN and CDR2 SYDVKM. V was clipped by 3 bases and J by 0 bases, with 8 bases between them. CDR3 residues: CASSLGGATNEKLFF. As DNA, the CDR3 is TGTGCCAGCAGTTTGGGGGGGGCAACTAATGAAAAACTGTTTTTT.

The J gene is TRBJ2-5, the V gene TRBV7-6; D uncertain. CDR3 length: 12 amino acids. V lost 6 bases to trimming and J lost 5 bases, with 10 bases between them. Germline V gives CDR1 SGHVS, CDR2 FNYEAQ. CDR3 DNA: TGTGCCAGCAGTGGCCAGTGGGAGACCCAGTACTTC. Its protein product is CASSGQWETQYF. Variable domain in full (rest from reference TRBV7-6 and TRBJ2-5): GAGVSQSPRYKVTKRGQDVALRCDPISGHVSLYWYRQALGQGPEFLTYFNYEAQQDKSGLPNDRFSAERPEGSISTLTIQRTEQRDSAMYRCASSGQWETQYFGPGTRLLVL.

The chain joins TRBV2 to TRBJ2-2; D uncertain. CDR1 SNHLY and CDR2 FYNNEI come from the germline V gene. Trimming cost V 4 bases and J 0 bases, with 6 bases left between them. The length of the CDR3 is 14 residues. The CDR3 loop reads CASSVDTNTGELFF. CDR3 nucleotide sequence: TGTGCCAGCAGTGTAGACACGAACACCGGGGAGCTGTTTTTT. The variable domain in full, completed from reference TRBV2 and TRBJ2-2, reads EPEVTQTPSHQVTQMGQEVILRCVPISNHLYFYWYRQILGQKVEFLVSFYNNEISEKSEIFDDQFSVERPDGSNFTLKIRSTKLEDSAMYFCASSVDTNTGELFFGEGSRLTVL.

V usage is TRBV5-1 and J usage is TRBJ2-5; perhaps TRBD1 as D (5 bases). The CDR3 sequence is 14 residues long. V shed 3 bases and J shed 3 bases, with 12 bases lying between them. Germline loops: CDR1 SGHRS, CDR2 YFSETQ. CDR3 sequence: CASSWISGKETQYF. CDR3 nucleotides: TGCGCCAGCAGCTGGATATCAGGGAAAGAGACCCAGTACTTC.

The CDR3 DNA is TGTGCCAGCAGTTCCAGGAGGTATAGCAATCAGCCCCAGCATTTT. Protein sequence: CASSSRRYSNQPQHF. The chain has TRBV28 and TRBJ1-5; D is unresolved. There are 15 residues in the CDR3. CDR1 is MDHEN and CDR2 is SYDVKM in the germline V gene. V dropped 4 bases and J dropped 0 bases, with 10 bases sitting between them. Drawing the rest from reference TRBV28 and TRBJ1-5, the complete variable domain is DVKVTQSSRYLVKRTGEKVFLECVQDMDHENMFWYRQDPGLGLRLIYFSYDVKMKEKGDIPEGYSVSREKKERFSLILESASTNQTSMYLCASSSRRYSNQPQHFGDGTRLSIL.

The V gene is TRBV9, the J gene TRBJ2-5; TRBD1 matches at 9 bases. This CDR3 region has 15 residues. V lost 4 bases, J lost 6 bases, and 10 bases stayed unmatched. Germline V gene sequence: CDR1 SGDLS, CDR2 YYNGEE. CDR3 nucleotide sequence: TGTGCCAGCAGCACTTCCGGGACAGGGCTACAGACCCAGTACTTC. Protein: CASSTSGTGLQTQYF.

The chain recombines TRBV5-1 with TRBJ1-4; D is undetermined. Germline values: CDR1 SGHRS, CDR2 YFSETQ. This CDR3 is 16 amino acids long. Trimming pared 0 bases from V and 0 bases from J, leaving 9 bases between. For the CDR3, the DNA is TGCGCCAGCAGCTTGGGGGCAGCTTCAACTAATGAAAAACTGTTTTTT. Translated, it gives CASSLGAASTNEKLFF.

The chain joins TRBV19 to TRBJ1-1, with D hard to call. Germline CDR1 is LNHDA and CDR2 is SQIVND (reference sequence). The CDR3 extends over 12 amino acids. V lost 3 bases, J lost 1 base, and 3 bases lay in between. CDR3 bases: TGTGCCAGTAGTATCAAGAACACTGAAGCTTTCTTT. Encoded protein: CASSIKNTEAFF.

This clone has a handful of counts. The CDR3 loop is CASSPGGGASGNTIYF. As DNA, the CDR3 is TGTGCCAGCAGCCCAGGAGGGGGCGCGTCGGGAAACACCATATATTTT. This rearrangement joins TRBV9 to TRBJ1-3; 7 positions agree with TRBD1. The germline V gene has CDR1 SGDLS and CDR2 YYNGEE. Germline trimming cut 4 bases from V and 4 bases from J; bases unmatched to any gene: 11. The CDR3 has 16 amino acids.

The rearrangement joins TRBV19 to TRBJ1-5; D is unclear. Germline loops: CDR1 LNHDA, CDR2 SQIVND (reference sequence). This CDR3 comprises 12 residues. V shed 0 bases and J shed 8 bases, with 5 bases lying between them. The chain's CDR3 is CASSIDREPQHF. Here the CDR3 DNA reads TGTGCCAGTAGTATAGATCGGGAGCCCCAGCATTTT.

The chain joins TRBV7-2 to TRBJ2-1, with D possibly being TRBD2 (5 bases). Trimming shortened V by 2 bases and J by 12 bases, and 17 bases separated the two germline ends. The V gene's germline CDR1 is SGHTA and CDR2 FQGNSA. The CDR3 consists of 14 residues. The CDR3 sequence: CASSLRPPPAGQFF. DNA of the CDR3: TGTGCCAGCAGCTTAAGGCCACCTCCGGCGGGGCAGTTCTTC.

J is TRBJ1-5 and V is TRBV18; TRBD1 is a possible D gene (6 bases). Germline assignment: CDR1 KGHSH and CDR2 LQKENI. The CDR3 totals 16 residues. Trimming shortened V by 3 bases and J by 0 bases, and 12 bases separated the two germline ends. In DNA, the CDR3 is TGTGCCAGCTCACCGGCAGGGGACTATAGCAATCAGCCCCAGCATTTT. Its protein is CASSPAGDYSNQPQHF.

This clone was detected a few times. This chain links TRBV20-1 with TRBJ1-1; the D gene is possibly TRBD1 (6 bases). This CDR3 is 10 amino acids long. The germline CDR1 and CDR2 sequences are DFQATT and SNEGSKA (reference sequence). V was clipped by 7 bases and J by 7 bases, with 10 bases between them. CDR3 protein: CSVMDSEAFF. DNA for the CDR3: TGCAGTGTCATGGACAGTGAAGCTTTCTTT.

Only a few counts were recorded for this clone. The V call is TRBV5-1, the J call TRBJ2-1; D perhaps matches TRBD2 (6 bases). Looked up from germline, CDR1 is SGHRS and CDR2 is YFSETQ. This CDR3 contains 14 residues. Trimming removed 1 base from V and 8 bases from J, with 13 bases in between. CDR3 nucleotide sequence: TGCGCCAGCAGCTTGAGGAGGGTTAGAGATGAGCAGTTCTTC. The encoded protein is CASSLRRVRDEQFF.

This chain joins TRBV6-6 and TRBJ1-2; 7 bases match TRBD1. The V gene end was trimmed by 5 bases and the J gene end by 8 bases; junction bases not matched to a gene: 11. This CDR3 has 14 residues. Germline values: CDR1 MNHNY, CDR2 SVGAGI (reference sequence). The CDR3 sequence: CASSINRGSNGYTF. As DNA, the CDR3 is TGTGCCAGCAGTATAAACAGGGGATCGAACGGCTACACCTTC.

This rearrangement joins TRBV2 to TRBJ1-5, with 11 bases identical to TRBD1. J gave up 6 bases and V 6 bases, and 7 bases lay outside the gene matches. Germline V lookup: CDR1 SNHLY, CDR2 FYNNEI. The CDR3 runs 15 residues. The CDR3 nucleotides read TGTGCCAGCAGCGTAAGGACAGGGGGCACTCAGCCCCAGCATTTT. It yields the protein CASSVRTGGTQPQHF.

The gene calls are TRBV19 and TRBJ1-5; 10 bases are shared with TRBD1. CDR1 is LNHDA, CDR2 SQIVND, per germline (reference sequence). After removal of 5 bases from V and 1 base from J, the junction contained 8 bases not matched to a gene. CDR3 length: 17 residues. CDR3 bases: TGTGCCAGTAGTCCCGACAGGGGGCACTGGAGCAATCAGCCCCAGCATTTT. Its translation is CASSPDRGHWSNQPQHF.

CDR3 sequence (DNA): TGTGCCAGCAGTCCCCAGGGCGCAAACACCGGGGAGCTGTTTTTT. Amino acid sequence: CASSPQGANTGELFF. V gene TRBV6-1 combines with J gene TRBJ2-2; TRBD1 is a possible D gene (5 bases). Germline values: CDR1 MNHNS, CDR2 SASEGT. V was pared by 5 bases and J by 2 bases, with 12 bases between. The CDR3 sequence is 15 residues long.

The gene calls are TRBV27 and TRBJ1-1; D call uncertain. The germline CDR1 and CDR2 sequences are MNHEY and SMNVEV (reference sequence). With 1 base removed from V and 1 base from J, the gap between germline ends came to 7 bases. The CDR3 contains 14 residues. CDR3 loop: CASSLWAGNTEAFF. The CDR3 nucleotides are TGTGCCAGCAGTTTATGGGCAGGGAACACTGAAGCTTTCTTT.

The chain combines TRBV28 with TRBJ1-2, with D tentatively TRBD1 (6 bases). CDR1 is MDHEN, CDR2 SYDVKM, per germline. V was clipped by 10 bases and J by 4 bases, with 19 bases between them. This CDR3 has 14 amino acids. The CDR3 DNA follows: TGTGCCACCTTCCAGTACAGGGTCGTCTATGGCTACACCTTC. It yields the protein CATFQYRVVYGYTF.

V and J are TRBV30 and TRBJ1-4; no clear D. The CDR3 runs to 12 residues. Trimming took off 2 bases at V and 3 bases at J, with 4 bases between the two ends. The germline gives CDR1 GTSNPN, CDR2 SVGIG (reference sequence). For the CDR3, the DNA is TGTGCCTGGAGTACGGCTAATGAAAAACTGTTTTTT. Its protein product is CAWSTANEKLFF.

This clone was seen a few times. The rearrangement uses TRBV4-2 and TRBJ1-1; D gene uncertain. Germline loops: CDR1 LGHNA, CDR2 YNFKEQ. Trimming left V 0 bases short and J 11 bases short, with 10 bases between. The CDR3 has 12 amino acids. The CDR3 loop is CASSQETGRAFF. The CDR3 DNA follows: TGTGCCAGCAGCCAAGAGACGGGGAGGGCTTTCTTT.

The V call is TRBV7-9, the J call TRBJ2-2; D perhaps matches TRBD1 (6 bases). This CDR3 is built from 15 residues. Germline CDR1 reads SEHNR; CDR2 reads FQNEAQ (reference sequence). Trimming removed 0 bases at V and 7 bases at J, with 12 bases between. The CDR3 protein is CASSLATGTFGELFF. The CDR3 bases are TGTGCCAGCAGCTTAGCAACAGGGACCTTCGGGGAGCTGTTTTTT.

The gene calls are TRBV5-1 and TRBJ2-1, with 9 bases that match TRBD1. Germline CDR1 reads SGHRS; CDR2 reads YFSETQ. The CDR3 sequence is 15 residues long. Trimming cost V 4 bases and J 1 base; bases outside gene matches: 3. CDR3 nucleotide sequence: TGCGCCAGCAGCCTGGACAGGGGATCCTACAATGAGCAGTTCTTC. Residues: CASSLDRGSYNEQFF.